This T cell receptor beta chain was recorded in a study of regulatory T cells in long-lasting Graves disease. Points from the study as a whole: Gene preferences differed: TRBV28, TRBJ1-2, TRBJ2-5 in persistent cases. A limited number of samples was an acknowledged limitation.

The time point is: newly diagnosed GD, antithyroid drugs for less than 3 months. Construction of the TCR library relied on RNA isolated from PBMCs. This clonotype was recorded many times. Its antigen remains unknown. This CDR3 comprises 13 residues. V was cut by 4 bases and J by 1 base, with 10 bases left in between. Germline CDR1 reads GTSNPN; CDR2 reads SVGIG (reference sequence). With iRepertoire HTBI primers and Arm-PCR of CDR3 regions, TCR beta libraries were built. TCRdb re-called the multiplex PCR reads through MiXCR, storing one row per CDR3 protein. The table lists fewer than 650,000 distinct CDR3 sequences, more than 15% of them singletons. These same data were also listed under a study on T cells in Graves' hyperthyroidism and ophthalmopathy.

The receptor was isolated from a man between 18 and 35 years old with Graves disease. This specimen consisted of peripheral blood mononuclear cells (PBMCs), obtained at new diagnosis, from a patient treated with antithyroid drugs. The chain is built from TRBV30 and TRBJ1-1, with D hard to call. The chain's CDR3 is CAWIGQPNTEAFF. CDR3 DNA: TGTGCCTGGATAGGGCAACCGAACACTGAAGCTTTCTTT.